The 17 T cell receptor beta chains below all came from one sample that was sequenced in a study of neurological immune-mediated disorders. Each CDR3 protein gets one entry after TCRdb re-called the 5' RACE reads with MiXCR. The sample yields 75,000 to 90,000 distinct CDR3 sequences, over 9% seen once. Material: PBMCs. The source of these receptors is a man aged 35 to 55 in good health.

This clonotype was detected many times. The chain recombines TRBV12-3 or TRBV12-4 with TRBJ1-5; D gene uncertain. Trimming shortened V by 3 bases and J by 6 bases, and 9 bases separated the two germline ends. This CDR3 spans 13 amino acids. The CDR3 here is CASSLKPGQPQHF. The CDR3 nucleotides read TGTGCCAGCAGTTTGAAACCGGGTCAGCCCCAGCATTTT.

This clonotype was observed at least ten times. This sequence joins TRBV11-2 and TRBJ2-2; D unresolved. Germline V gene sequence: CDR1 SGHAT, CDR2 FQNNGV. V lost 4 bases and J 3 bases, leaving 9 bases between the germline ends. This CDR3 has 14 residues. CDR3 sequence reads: CASSSRAYTGELFF. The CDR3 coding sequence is TGTGCCAGCAGCTCCCGGGCCTACACCGGGGAGCTGTTTTTT.

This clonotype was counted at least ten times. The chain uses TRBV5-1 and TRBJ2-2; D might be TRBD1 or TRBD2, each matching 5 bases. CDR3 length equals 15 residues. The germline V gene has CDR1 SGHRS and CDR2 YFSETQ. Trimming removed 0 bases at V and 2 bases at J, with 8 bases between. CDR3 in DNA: TGCGCCAGCAGCTTGGGGGGGATCAACACCGGGGAGCTGTTTTTT. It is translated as CASSLGGINTGELFF.

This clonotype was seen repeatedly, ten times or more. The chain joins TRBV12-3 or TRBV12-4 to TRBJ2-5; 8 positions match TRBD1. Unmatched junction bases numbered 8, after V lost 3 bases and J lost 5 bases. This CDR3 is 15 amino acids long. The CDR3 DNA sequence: TGTGCCAGCAGTTTCCGACAGGGGTGGGAGGAGACCCAGTACTTC. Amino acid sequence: CASSFRQGWEETQYF.

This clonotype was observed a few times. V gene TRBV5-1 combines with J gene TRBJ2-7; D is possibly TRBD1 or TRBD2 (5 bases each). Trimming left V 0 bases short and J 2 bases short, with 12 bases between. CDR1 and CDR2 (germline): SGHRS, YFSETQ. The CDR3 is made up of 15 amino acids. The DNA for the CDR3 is TGCGCCAGCAGCTTGGGGCAGGGACCCACCTACGAGCAGTACTTC. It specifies CASSLGQGPTYEQYF.

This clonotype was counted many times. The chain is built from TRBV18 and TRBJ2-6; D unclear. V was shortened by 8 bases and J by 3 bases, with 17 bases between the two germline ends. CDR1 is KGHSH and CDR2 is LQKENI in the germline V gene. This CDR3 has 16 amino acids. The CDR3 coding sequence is TGTGCCAGCATGTCGAAGGGCTTAGTTGGGGCCAACGTCCTGACTTTC. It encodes CASMSKGLVGANVLTF.

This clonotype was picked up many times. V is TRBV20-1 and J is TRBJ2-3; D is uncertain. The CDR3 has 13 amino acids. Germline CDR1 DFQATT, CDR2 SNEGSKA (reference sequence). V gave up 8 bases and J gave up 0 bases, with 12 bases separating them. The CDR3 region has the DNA TGCAGTAAGACCCGGGTTAGCACAGATACGCAGTATTTT. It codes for CSKTRVSTDTQYF.

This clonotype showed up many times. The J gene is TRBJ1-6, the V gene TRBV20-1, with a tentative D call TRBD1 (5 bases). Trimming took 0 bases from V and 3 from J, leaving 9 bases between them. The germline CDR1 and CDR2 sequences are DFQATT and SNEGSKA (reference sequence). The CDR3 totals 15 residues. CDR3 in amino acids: CSARDQGDYNSPLHF. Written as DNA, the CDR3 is TGCAGTGCTAGAGATCAGGGAGACTATAATTCACCCCTCCACTTT.

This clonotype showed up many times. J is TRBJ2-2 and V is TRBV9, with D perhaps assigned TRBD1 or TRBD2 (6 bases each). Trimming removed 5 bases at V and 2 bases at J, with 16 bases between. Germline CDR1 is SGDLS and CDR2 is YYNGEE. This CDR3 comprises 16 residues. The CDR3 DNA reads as TGTGCCAGCAGAGGAGGGGGGCCCCCCAACACCGGGGAGCTGTTTTTT. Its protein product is CASRGGGPPNTGELFF. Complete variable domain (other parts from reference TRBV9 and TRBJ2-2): DSGVTQTPKHLITATGQRVTLRCSPRSGDLSVYWYQQSLDQGLQFLIQYYNGEERAKGNILERFSAQQFPDLHSELNLSSLELGDSALYFCASRGGGPPNTGELFFGEGSRLTVL.

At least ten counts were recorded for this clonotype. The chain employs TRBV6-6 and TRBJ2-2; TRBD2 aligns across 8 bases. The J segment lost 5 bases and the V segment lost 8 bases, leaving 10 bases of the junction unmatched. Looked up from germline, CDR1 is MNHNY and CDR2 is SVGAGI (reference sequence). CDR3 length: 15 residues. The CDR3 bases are TGTGCCAGCCTGGCACGGGGGGGCGATACCGGGGAGCTGTTTTTT. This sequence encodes CASLARGGDTGELFF.

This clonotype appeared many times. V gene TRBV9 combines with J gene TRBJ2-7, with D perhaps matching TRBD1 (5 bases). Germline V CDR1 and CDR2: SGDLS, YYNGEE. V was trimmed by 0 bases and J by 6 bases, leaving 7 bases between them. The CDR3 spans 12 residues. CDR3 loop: CASSVERGEQYF. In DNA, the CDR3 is TGTGCCAGCAGCGTAGAAAGGGGCGAGCAGTACTTC.

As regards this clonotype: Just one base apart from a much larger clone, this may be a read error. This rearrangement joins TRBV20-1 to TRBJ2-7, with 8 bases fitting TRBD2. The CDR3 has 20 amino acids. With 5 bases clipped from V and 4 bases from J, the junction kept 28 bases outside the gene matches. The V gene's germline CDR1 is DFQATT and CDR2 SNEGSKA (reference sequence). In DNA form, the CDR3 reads TGCAGTGCTCGCGTCCCGGGACTAGTGGGAGCAGGTAACTTTGAGTACGAGCAGTACTTC. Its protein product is CSARVPGLVGAGNFEYEQYF.

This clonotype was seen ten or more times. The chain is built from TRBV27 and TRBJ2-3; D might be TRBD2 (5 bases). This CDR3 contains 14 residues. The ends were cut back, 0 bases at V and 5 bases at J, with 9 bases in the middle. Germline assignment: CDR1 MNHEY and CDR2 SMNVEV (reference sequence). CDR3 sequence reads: CASSLSIGVDTQYF. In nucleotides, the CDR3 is TGTGCCAGCAGTTTATCGATCGGGGTAGATACGCAGTATTTT.

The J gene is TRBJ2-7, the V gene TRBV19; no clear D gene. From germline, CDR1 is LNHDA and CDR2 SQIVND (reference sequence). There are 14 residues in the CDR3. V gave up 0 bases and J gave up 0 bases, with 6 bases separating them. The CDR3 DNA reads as TGTGCCAGTAGTATAGAGGTCTACTCCTACGAGCAGTACTTC. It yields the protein CASSIEVYSYEQYF.

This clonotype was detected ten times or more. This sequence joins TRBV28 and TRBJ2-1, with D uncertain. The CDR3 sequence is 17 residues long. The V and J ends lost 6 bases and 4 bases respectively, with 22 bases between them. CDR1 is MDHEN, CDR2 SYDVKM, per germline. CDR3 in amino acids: CASSPIERTGGYNEQFF. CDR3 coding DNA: TGTGCCAGCAGCCCTATTGAGCGAACGGGCGGTTACAATGAGCAGTTCTTC.

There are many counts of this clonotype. CDR3: CASSYGQDTDTQYF. The CDR3 coding sequence is TGCGCCAGCAGCTATGGACAGGACACAGATACGCAGTATTTT. V gene TRBV5-1 combines with J gene TRBJ2-3; 7 positions agree with TRBD1. Trimming cost V 3 bases and J 2 bases; bases outside gene matches: 3. The CDR3 spans 14 residues. Per the germline V gene, CDR1 is SGHRS and CDR2 is YFSETQ.

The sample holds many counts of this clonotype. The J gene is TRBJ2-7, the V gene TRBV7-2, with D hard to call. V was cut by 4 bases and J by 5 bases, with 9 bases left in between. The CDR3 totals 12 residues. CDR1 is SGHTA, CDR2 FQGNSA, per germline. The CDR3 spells CASSSGLHEQYF. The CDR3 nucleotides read TGTGCCAGCAGCTCCGGTTTGCACGAGCAGTACTTC.